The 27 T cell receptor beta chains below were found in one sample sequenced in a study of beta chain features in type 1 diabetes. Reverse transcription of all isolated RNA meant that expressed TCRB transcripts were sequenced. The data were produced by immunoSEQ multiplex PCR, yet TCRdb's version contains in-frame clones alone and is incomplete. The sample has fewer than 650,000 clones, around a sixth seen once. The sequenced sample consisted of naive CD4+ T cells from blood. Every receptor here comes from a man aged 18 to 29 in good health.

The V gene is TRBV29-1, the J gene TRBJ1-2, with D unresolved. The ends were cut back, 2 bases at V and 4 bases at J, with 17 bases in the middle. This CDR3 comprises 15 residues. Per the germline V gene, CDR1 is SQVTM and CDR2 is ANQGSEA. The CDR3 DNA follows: TGCAGCGTTGAACAAGGCGGGCGGATGTCCTATGGCTACACCTTC. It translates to CSVEQGGRMSYGYTF. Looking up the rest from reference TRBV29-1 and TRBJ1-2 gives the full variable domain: SAVISQKPSRDICQRGTSLTIQCQVDSQVTMMFWYRQQPGQSLTLIATANQGSEATYESGFVIDKFPISRPNLTFSTLTVSNMSPEDSSIYLCSVEQGGRMSYGYTFGSGTRLTVV.

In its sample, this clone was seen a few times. CDR3 bases: TGTGCCAGCAGTGACTTAGGAGTTCGTCAGCCCCAGCATTTT. It yields the protein CASSDLGVRQPQHF. The chain employs TRBV6-1 and TRBJ1-5; no definite D call. V lost 3 bases to trimming and J lost 6 bases, with 12 bases between them. The CDR3 length is 14 residues. Germline V gene sequence: CDR1 MNHNS, CDR2 SASEGT.

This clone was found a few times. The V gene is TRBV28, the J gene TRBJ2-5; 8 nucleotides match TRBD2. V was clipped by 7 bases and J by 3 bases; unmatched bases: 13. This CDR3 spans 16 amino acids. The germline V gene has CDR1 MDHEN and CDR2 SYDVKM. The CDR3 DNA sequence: TGTGCCAGCAACCGTCTCGGGGGGGCGCAAAAAGAGACCCAGTACTTC. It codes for CASNRLGGAQKETQYF.

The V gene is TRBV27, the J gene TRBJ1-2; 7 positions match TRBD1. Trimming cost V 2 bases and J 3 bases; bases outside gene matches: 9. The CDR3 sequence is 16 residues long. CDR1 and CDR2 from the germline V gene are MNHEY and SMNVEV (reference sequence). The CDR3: CASSLPDRPPHYGYTF. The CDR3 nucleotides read TGTGCCAGCAGTTTACCGGACAGGCCTCCTCACTATGGCTACACCTTC.

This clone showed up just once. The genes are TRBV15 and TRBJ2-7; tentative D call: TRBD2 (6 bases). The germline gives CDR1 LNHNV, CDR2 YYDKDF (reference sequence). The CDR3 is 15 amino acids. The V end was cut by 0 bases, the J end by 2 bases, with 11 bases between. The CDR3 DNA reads TGTGCCACCAGCAGAGATTTAGGCGGGACCTACGAGCAGTACTTC. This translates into CATSRDLGGTYEQYF.

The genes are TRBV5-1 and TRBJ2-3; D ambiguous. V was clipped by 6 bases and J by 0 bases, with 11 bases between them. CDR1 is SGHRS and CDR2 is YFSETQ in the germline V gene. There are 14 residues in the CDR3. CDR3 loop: CASMMLSSTDTQYF. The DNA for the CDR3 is TGCGCCAGCATGATGCTATCTAGCACAGATACGCAGTATTTT.

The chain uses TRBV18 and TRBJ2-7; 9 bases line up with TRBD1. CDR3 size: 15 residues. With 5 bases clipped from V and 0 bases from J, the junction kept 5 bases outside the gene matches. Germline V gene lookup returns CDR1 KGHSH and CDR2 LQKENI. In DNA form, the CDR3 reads TGTGCCAGCTCAATCCGGGACAGGGCCTCCTACGAGCAGTACTTC. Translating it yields CASSIRDRASYEQYF.

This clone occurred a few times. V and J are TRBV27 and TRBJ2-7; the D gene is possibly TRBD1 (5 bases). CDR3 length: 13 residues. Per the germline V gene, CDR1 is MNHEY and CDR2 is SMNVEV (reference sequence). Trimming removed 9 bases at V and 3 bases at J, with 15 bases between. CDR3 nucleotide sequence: TGTGCCAGTTCATACAGGAGATACTACGAGCAGTACTTC. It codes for CASSYRRYYEQYF.

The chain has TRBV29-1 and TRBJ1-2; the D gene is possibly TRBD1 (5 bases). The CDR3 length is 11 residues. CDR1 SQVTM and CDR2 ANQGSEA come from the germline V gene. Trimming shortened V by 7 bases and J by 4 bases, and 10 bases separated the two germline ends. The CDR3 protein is CSAGTFYGYTF. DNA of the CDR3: TGCAGCGCGGGGACCTTCTATGGCTACACCTTC.

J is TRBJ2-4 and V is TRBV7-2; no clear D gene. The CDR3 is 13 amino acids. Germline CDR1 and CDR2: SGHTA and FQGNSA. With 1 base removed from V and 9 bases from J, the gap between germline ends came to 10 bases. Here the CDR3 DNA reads TGTGCCAGCAGCTTAGTCGGTGGAACCATTCAGTACTTC. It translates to CASSLVGGTIQYF.

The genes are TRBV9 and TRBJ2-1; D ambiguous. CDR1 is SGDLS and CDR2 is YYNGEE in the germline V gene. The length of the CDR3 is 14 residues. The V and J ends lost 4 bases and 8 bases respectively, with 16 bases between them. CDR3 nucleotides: TGTGCCAGCAGCCTAAGAATGGGGATGTATGAGCAGTTCTTC. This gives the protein CASSLRMGMYEQFF.

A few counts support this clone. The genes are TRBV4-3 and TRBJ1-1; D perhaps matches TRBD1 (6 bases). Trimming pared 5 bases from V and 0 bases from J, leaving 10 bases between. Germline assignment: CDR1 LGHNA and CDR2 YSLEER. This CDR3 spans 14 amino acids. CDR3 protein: CASSSGTLNTEAFF. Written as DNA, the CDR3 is TGCGCCAGCAGCTCCGGGACATTGAACACTGAAGCTTTCTTT.

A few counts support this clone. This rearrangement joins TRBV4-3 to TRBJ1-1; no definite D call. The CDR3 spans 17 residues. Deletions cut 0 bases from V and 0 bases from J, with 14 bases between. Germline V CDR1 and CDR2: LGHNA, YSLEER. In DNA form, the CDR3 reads TGCGCCAGCAGCCAAGATTCCCTGGTCAGGCTGAACACTGAAGCTTTCTTT. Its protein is CASSQDSLVRLNTEAFF.

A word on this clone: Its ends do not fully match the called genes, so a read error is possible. The CDR3 reads CGSRMQGANQPQHF. CDR3 in DNA: TGTGGCAGTAGAATGCAGGGGGCGAATCAGCCCCAGCATTTT. The J gene is TRBJ1-5, the V gene TRBV19; 8 positions agree with TRBD1. Germline CDR1 and CDR2: LNHDA and SQIVND (reference sequence). The CDR3 spans 14 residues.

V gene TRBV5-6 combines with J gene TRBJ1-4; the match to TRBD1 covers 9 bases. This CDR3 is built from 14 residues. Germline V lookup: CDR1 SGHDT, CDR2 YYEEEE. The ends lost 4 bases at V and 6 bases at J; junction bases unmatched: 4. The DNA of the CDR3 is TGTGCCAGCAGCGTGGGACAGGGCCATGAAAAACTGTTTTTT. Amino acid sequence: CASSVGQGHEKLFF.

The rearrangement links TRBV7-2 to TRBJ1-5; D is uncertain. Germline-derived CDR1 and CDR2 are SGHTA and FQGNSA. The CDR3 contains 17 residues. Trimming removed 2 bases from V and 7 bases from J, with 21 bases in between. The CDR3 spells CASSLSVRAPQAQPQHF. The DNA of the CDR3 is TGTGCCAGCAGCTTATCGGTACGCGCTCCCCAGGCGCAGCCCCAGCATTTT.

The CDR3 DNA reads as TGTGCCAGCAGGCCTAAACTTAACACCGGGGAGCTGTTTTTT. Residues: CASRPKLNTGELFF. This chain links TRBV6-5 with TRBJ2-2, with no clear D. V gave up 6 bases and J gave up 2 bases, with 10 bases separating them. This CDR3 is 14 amino acids long. From germline, CDR1 is MNHEY and CDR2 SVGAGI.

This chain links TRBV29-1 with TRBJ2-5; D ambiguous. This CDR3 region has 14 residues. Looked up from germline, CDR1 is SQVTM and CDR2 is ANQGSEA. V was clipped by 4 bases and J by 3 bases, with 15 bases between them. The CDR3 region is CSVARTASEETQYF. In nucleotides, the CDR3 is TGCAGCGTTGCAAGGACCGCAAGCGAAGAGACCCAGTACTTC.

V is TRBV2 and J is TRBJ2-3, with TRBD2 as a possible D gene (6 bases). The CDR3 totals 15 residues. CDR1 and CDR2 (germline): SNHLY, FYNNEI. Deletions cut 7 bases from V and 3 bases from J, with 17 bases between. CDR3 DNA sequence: TGTGCCAGCACGCTTAGCGGAGGTTGGACAGATACGCAGTATTTT. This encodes CASTLSGGWTDTQYF.

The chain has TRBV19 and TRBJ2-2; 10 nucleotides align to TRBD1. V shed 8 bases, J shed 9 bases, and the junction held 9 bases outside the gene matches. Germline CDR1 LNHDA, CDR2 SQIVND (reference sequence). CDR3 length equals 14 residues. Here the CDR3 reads CASGDRGRDRELFF. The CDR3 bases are TGTGCCAGTGGCGACAGGGGGCGTGACAGGGAGCTGTTTTTT.

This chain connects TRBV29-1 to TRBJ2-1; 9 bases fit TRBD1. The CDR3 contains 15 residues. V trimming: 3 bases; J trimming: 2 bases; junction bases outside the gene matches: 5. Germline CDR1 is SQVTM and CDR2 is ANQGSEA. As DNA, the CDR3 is TGCAGCGTTGAGGGGGGACAGGGAACCTACAATGAGCAGTTCTTC. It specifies CSVEGGQGTYNEQFF.

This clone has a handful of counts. CDR3 sequence reads: CASSLGAGPGETQYF. The CDR3 nucleotides read TGTGCCAGCAGCTTGGGCGCGGGCCCGGGAGAGACCCAGTACTTC. The J gene is TRBJ2-5, the V gene TRBV7-6; TRBD2 is a possible D gene (5 bases). V was trimmed by 3 bases and J by 4 bases, leaving 15 bases between them. The CDR3 sequence is 15 residues long. Germline V CDR1 and CDR2: SGHVS, FNYEAQ.

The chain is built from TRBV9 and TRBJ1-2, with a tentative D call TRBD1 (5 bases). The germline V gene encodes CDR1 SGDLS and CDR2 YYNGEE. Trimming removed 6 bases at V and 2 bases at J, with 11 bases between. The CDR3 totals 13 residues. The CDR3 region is CASNRRGNYGYTF. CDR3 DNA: TGTGCCAGCAACCGTAGGGGAAACTATGGCTACACCTTC.

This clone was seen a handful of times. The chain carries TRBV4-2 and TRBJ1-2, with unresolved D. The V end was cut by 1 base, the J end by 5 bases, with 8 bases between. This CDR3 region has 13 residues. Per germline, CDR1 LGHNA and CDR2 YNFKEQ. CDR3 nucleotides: TGTGCCAGCAGCCAAGTTACACCTTATGGCTACACCTTC. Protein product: CASSQVTPYGYTF.

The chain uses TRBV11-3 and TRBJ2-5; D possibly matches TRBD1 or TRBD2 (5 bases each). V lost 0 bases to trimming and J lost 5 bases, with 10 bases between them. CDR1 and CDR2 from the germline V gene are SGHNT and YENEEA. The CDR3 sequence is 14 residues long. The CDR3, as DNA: TGTGCCAGCAGCTTAGACGGGACCTCTGAGACCCAGTACTTC. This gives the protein CASSLDGTSETQYF.

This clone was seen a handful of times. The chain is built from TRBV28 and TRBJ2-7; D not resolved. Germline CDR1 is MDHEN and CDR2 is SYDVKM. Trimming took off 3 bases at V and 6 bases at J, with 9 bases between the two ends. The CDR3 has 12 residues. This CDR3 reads CASSFGLLEQYF. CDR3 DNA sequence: TGTGCCAGCAGTTTTGGTCTGCTCGAGCAGTACTTC.

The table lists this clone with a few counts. The CDR3 sequence is CASSLGPAGTGGYNEQFF. DNA for the CDR3: TGCGCCAGCAGCTTGGGCCCCGCCGGGACAGGGGGCTACAATGAGCAGTTCTTC. The chain has TRBV5-1 and TRBJ2-1; 11 nucleotides line up with TRBD1. Per germline, CDR1 SGHRS and CDR2 YFSETQ. The CDR3 runs to 18 residues. V lost 0 bases to trimming and J lost 3 bases; unmatched junction nucleotides: 8.